The clone carrying this T cell receptor (beta chain) has a handful of counts. Its specificity is unknown. TCRdb fed the reads into MiXCR, producing one record per CDR3 protein. Counted here are some 940,000 distinct CDR3 sequences, around 32% occurring once; the ten biggest clones make up roughly 13%. This CDR3 spans 14 amino acids. Germline loops: CDR1 MNHNS, CDR2 SASEGT. The V end lost 6 bases, the J end lost 0 bases, and 6 bases lay between the germline ends. This sample was included in a study of T cell repertoires in cytomegalovirus infection. This sequence joins TRBV6-1 and TRBJ2-6, with unresolved D. This TCR was recovered from a human donor in good health (CMV status not recorded). Some clones in this sample may be carry-over from other donors' samples. The sequences come from cultured CD8+ T cells from PBMCs, collected from culture after CMV antigen stimulation. The CDR3 region is CASRSFSGANVLTF. CDR3 sequence (DNA): TGTGCCAGCAGATCATTCTCTGGGGCCAACGTCCTGACTTTC.